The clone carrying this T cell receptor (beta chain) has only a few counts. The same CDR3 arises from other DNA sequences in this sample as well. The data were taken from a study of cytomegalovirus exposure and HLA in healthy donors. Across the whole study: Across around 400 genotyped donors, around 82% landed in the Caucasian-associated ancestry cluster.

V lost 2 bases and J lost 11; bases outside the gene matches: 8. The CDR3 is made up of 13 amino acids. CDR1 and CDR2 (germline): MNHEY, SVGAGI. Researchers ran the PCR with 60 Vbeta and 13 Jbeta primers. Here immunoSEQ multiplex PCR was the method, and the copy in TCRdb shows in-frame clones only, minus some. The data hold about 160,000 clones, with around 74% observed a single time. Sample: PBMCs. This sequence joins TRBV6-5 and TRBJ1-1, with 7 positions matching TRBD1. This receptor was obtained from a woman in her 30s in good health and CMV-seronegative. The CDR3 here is CASSYGTGTEAFF. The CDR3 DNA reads TGTGCCAGCAGTTACGGCACCGGGACAGAGGCTTTCTTT.